Detailed here is one T cell receptor beta chain. Other DNA sequences from this sample encode an identical CDR3 as well. Noted treatment: 15 to 20 received Ad26.COV2.S at low or high dose, single or two shots; a few received placebo; per-sample allocation not given. Repertoires come from day 63 after the first vaccine or placebo injection. Donation was by an adult aged 18-55 years who was in Boston. These data belong to a study of Ad26.COV2.S vaccination and SARS-CoV-2 variants. Trimming removed 0 bases at V and 4 bases at J, with 4 bases between. The germline CDR1 and CDR2 sequences are GTSNPN and SVGIG (reference sequence). This CDR3 is 12 amino acids long. The table came from immunoSEQ multiplex PCR; TCRdb's copy has only in-frame clones and leaves some out. The top ten hold around 1.9% of the sample, which has about 370,000 clones, about 91% seen once.

The sequence was obtained from a person aged 18-65 years who received the Ad26.COV2.S COVID-19 vaccine or a placebo. The chain couples TRBV30 to TRBJ1-3; D unclear. Sequenced here: peripheral blood, sampled in a trial of Ad26.COV2.S vaccine versus placebo. CDR3 coding DNA: TGTGCCTGGAGTGTTGGGGGAAACACCATATATTTT. Residues: CAWSVGGNTIYF.